What follows are 15 T cell receptor beta chains derived from one specimen sequenced in a study of blood T cell repertoires in COVID-19. Clones were sequenced by immunoSEQ multiplex PCR, and TCRdb holds only the in-frame ones, with some missing. The table has roughly 30,000 clones, about 87% seen once. Sample: peripheral blood. These receptors all come from a man aged 70-80 years with acute or convalescent COVID-19.

The chain couples TRBV7-2 to TRBJ2-3; D is unresolved. This CDR3 has 15 amino acids. V was cut by 2 bases and J by 0 bases, with 9 bases left in between. Germline CDR1 and CDR2: SGHTA and FQGNSA. DNA for the CDR3: TGTGCCAGCAGCTTACGACTTACTAGCACAGATACGCAGTATTTT. This gives the protein CASSLRLTSTDTQYF.

The chain joins TRBV7-6 to TRBJ2-7; a weak D match, TRBD2 (5 bases). V lost 1 base and J lost 5, with 9 bases in between. The CDR3 consists of 13 residues. From germline, CDR1 is SGHVS and CDR2 FNYEAQ. DNA of the CDR3: TGTGCCAGCAGCTTAGGCCCCGGGGACGAGCAGTACTTC. It yields the protein CASSLGPGDEQYF.

The V and J genes are TRBV15 and TRBJ2-5; 10 bases align to TRBD2. V shed 0 bases and J 4 bases; nucleotides not matched to a gene: 5. The germline V gene encodes CDR1 LNHNV and CDR2 YYDKDF (reference sequence). The CDR3 has 16 residues. The CDR3 DNA follows: TGTGCCACCAGCAGAGATTCCCTAGCGGGGGTAGAGACCCAGTACTTC. Its translation is CATSRDSLAGVETQYF.

The chain employs TRBV5-1 and TRBJ1-1; D is undetermined. V gave up 0 bases and J gave up 1 base, with 4 bases separating them. CDR1 and CDR2 (germline): SGHRS, YFSETQ. The CDR3 is 13 amino acids. CDR3: CASSLGANTEAFF. Written as DNA, the CDR3 is TGCGCCAGCAGCTTGGGAGCGAACACTGAAGCTTTCTTT.

The V and J genes are TRBV5-4 and TRBJ2-3, with 14 bases matching TRBD2. This CDR3 comprises 15 residues. Germline V gene data show CDR1 as SGHNT and CDR2 as YYREEE (reference sequence). After removal of 1 base from V and 10 bases from J, the junction contained 5 bases not matched to a gene. The CDR3 is CASSLRTSGGQAQYF. The CDR3 DNA sequence: TGTGCCAGCAGCTTGAGGACTAGCGGGGGGCAGGCGCAGTATTTT.

CDR3 in amino acids: CASSIRETGQYSNQPQHF. The CDR3 DNA sequence: TGTGCCAGTAGTATACGCGAGACAGGGCAATATAGCAATCAGCCCCAGCATTTT. This chain uses TRBV19 with TRBJ1-5; 7 bases line up with TRBD1. V lost 2 bases, J lost 0 bases, and 10 bases stayed unmatched. Germline values: CDR1 LNHDA, CDR2 SQIVND (reference sequence). This CDR3 is 18 amino acids long.

The chain recombines TRBV6-1 with TRBJ2-7; D possibly corresponds to TRBD2 (6 bases). Trimming stripped 0 bases from V and 4 bases from J, with 16 bases between. CDR1 and CDR2 (germline): MNHNS, SASEGT. This CDR3 has 16 amino acids. Written as DNA, the CDR3 is TGTGCCAGCAGTGAAGCGTCAGGGCTCGCGGGGTACGAGCAGTACTTC. It yields the protein CASSEASGLAGYEQYF.

The chain links TRBV4-2 to TRBJ2-2, with 9 bases fitting TRBD2. The ends lost 1 base at V and 6 bases at J; junction bases unmatched: 3. Germline loops: CDR1 LGHNA, CDR2 YNFKEQ. The CDR3 covers 15 residues. The CDR3 nucleotides are TGTGCCAGCAGCCAAGTTTTAGCGGGGGCCGGGGAGCTGTTTTTT. Its protein is CASSQVLAGAGELFF.

This clone has just a few counts. The chain employs TRBV6-2 or TRBV6-3 and TRBJ1-1; D gene unclear. Per germline, CDR1 MNHEY and CDR2 SVGEGT. Trimming took 4 bases from V and 6 from J, leaving 15 bases between them. This CDR3 is built from 14 residues. This CDR3 reads CASSSIVLAAEAFF. The CDR3 DNA reads TGTGCCAGCAGTTCCATAGTATTAGCGGCTGAAGCTTTCTTT.

The chain joins TRBV18 to TRBJ2-7, with 8 bases that match TRBD1. Germline-derived CDR1 and CDR2 are KGHSH and LQKENI. After removal of 2 bases from V and 2 bases from J, the junction contained 5 bases not matched to a gene. The CDR3 length is 15 residues. The CDR3 DNA reads as TGTGCCAGCTCACCAGGACAGGGTACGACCTACGAGCAGTACTTC. Residues: CASSPGQGTTYEQYF.

The V gene is TRBV15, the J gene TRBJ2-7; TRBD1 is a possible D gene (6 bases). Trimming took 6 bases from V and 0 from J, leaving 12 bases between them. Germline V gene data show CDR1 as LNHNV and CDR2 as YYDKDF (reference sequence). The CDR3 has 14 amino acids. CDR3 in amino acids: CATRGQPSSYEQYF. The CDR3 nucleotides read TGTGCCACCAGAGGACAGCCTAGCTCCTACGAGCAGTACTTC.

This clone was detected a few times. J is TRBJ2-7 and V is TRBV13, with D unclear. The CDR3 length is 12 residues. Trimming pared 2 bases from V and 6 bases from J, leaving 8 bases between. The germline gives CDR1 PRHDT, CDR2 FYEKMQ (reference sequence). CDR3 residues: CASSLPPGEQYF. CDR3 DNA sequence: TGTGCCAGCAGCTTACCGCCGGGCGAGCAGTACTTC.

The V and J genes are TRBV19 and TRBJ2-7, with 8 bases that match TRBD1. The germline V gene has CDR1 LNHDA and CDR2 SQIVND (reference sequence). The CDR3 is 14 residues long. With V trimmed by 10 bases and J by 1 base, 9 bases remained unmatched. The CDR3 sequence is CATSGTGLSYEQYF. The CDR3, as DNA: TGTGCCACTTCCGGGACAGGCCTTTCCTACGAGCAGTACTTC.

The chain is built from TRBV10-3 and TRBJ1-3, with 9 nucleotides matching TRBD1. Per germline, CDR1 ENHRY and CDR2 SYGVKD. V dropped 2 bases and J dropped 6; count of bases not matched to a gene: 5. The CDR3 contains 15 residues. CDR3 amino acids: CAISEGTGLQNTIYF. The DNA of the CDR3 is TGTGCCATCAGTGAGGGGACAGGGTTGCAAAACACCATATATTTT.

The V call is TRBV5-1, the J call TRBJ2-1, with 12 bases aligning to TRBD2. This CDR3 is 15 amino acids long. V lost 3 bases, J lost 8 bases, and 6 bases stayed unmatched. Per the germline V gene, CDR1 is SGHRS and CDR2 is YFSETQ. DNA of the CDR3: TGCGCCAGCAGCTGGACGGGACTAGCGGGCGATGAGCAGTTCTTC. Protein sequence: CASSWTGLAGDEQFF.